The sequence of this T cell receptor (beta chain) was determined in a study of PD-1 blockade in classical Hodgkin lymphoma. V was cut by 8 bases and J by 7 bases, with 14 bases left in between. CDR1 is MNHNS, CDR2 SASEGT, per germline. This CDR3 spans 13 amino acids. All the patients suffered relapse after autologous stem cell transplantation, and brentuximab vedotin exposure differed. Classification of best responses gave complete response, partial response or progressive disease. About this clone: Its target is not known.

Overall study results and limits: Reported findings placed baseline TCR diversity lower in newly diagnosed patients (compared with healthy donors). Patients starting nivolumab under 1 year after ASCT were excluded. Those achieving complete response showed baseline diversity like newly diagnosed patients.

TCRdb keeps only in-frame clones here, not all; method: immunoSEQ multiplex PCR. This table has approximately 59,000 clones, less than 95% appearing once. The specimen was peripheral blood mononuclear cells (PBMCs), collected before the second cycle of nivolumab. This TCR was sampled from a human donor with classical Hodgkin lymphoma. The rearrangement links TRBV6-1 to TRBJ1-4; possible D gene TRBD1, 5 bases. The CDR3: CASAYTQGEKLFF. CDR3 DNA sequence: TGTGCCAGCGCGTACACCCAGGGTGAAAAACTGTTTTTT.